This passage covers 17 T cell receptor beta chains from one sample sequenced in a study of regulatory T cells in long-lasting Graves disease. Assembly of TCR beta libraries relied on iRepertoire HTBI primers together with Arm-PCR of CDR3 regions. TCRdb redid the calling of the multiplex PCR reads with MiXCR, one entry per CDR3 protein. The repertoire holds 250,000 to 300,000 distinct CDR3 sequences, with approximately 20% as singletons. The time point was: newly diagnosed GD, antithyroid drugs for less than 3 months. The TCR library was prepared using RNA isolated from PBMCs. This same sample was also taken into another study, of T cells in Graves' hyperthyroidism and ophthalmopathy.

The sequencing used peripheral blood mononuclear cells (PBMCs), collected at new diagnosis, from a patient treated with antithyroid drugs. These receptors came from a woman aged 30 to 39 with Graves disease.

This clonotype was seen many times. This rearrangement joins TRBV20-1 to TRBJ1-1; no clear D. The CDR3 covers 14 residues. Germline V gene data show CDR1 as DFQATT and CDR2 as SNEGSKA (reference sequence). V lost 0 bases and J 2 bases, leaving 10 bases between the germline ends. CDR3 in amino acids: CSARDSRSNTEAFF. In DNA form, the CDR3 reads TGCAGTGCTAGAGATAGTCGGTCTAACACTGAAGCTTTCTTT.

This clonotype was recorded many times. The chain joins TRBV5-1 to TRBJ2-1, with TRBD2 matching over 9 bases. V lost 0 bases and J lost 7; bases outside the gene matches: 5. Per germline, CDR1 SGHRS and CDR2 YFSETQ. The CDR3 covers 15 residues. The CDR3 here is CASSLVSGLANEQFF. CDR3 nucleotides: TGCGCCAGCAGCTTGGTTTCCGGACTAGCGAATGAGCAGTTCTTC.

Remarks on this clonotype: A read error is possible here, since a much larger clone lies one base away. This sequence joins TRBV2 and TRBJ2-6, with 10 bases aligning to TRBD1. CDR3 length equals 17 residues. The V gene end was trimmed by 6 bases and the J gene end by 6 bases; junction bases not matched to a gene: 11. CDR1 and CDR2 from the germline V gene are SNHLY and FYNNEI. The CDR3 DNA reads TGTGCCAGCAGAGGGGACAGGGGCTTCCCTGAGGCCAACGTCCTGACTTTC. Protein: CASRGDRGFPEANVLTF.

The J gene is TRBJ2-7, the V gene TRBV6-1; possibly TRBD1 for D (5 bases). CDR1 and CDR2 from the germline V gene are MNHNS and SASEGT. V lost 2 bases, J lost 5 bases, and 16 bases lay in between. The CDR3 sequence is 15 residues long. The CDR3, as DNA: TGTGCCAGCAGTGAATTCCCTAGACAGTCCGACGAGCAGTACTTC. It specifies CASSEFPRQSDEQYF.

The sample holds many counts of this clonotype. The chain carries TRBV11-2 and TRBJ2-3; D is uncertain. V was cut by 11 bases and J by 6 bases, with 6 bases left in between. CDR1 and CDR2 (germline): SGHAT, FQNNGV. The CDR3 extends over 9 amino acids. DNA for the CDR3: TGTGCCTCGACGGATACGCAGTATTTT. Protein sequence: CASTDTQYF.

In its sample, this clonotype was seen many times. V is TRBV20-1 and J is TRBJ1-1; tentatively, D is TRBD1 (6 bases). The ends were cut back, 1 base at V and 4 bases at J, with 13 bases in the middle. In germline, CDR1 is DFQATT, CDR2 SNEGSKA (reference sequence). The CDR3 sequence is 14 residues long. CDR3 coding DNA: TGCAGTGCTAGAGTTGACAGGCTCCCCACTGAAGCTTTCTTT. Its translation is CSARVDRLPTEAFF.

On this clonotype itself: A far larger clone is one base from this, pointing to a likely read error. V and J are TRBV7-9 and TRBJ2-7, with D unclear. Germline assignment: CDR1 SEHNR and CDR2 FQNEAQ (reference sequence). The CDR3 extends over 15 amino acids. Trimming pared 0 bases from V and 7 bases from J, leaving 16 bases between. CDR3 region: CASSLASGIQDEQYF. DNA for the CDR3: TGTGCCAGCAGCTTAGCTTCTGGGATCCAGGATGAGCAGTACTTC.

This clonotype was seen a handful of times. The CDR3 region has the DNA TGTGCCAGCAGTAGTAGTCTAGCGGGGGGTCGGGAGCAGTACTTC. Its protein product is CASSSSLAGGREQYF. The chain carries TRBV6-2 or TRBV6-3 and TRBJ2-7, with TRBD2 matching over 11 bases. This CDR3 spans 15 amino acids. V shed 5 bases and J 7 bases; nucleotides not matched to a gene: 10. Germline values: CDR1 MNHEY, CDR2 SVGEGT.

This clonotype was seen many times. The DNA for the CDR3 is TGTGCCATCAAGGCCGGTGGAGGGGCGGGAGCTGAAGCTTTCTTT. Its translation is CAIKAGGGAGAEAFF. The V and J genes are TRBV10-3 and TRBJ1-1, with D perhaps TRBD1 (5 bases). Germline loops: CDR1 ENHRY, CDR2 SYGVKD. This CDR3 spans 15 amino acids. V dropped 7 bases and J dropped 6 bases, with 21 bases sitting between them.

In this sample, this clonotype turned up many times. CDR3 sequence (DNA): TGTGCCAGCAGCTTAGGCCAGGGGCCCTACAATGAGCAGTTCTTC. Translating it yields CASSLGQGPYNEQFF. V gene TRBV5-5 combines with J gene TRBJ2-1, with D tentatively TRBD1 (6 bases). CDR3 length: 15 amino acids. The ends were cut back, 2 bases at V and 2 bases at J, with 11 bases in the middle. The germline V gene encodes CDR1 SGHKS and CDR2 YYEKEE (reference sequence).

At least ten counts were recorded for this clonotype. The V gene is TRBV2, the J gene TRBJ1-5; possibly TRBD1 for D (6 bases). The CDR3 spans 16 residues. Germline lookup yields CDR1 SNHLY and CDR2 FYNNEI. Between the trimmed V and J ends, which lost 2 bases and 6 bases, there was a span of 17 bases. For the CDR3, the DNA is TGTGCCAGCAGTGAACGGGGAGCAGGGGTAGGTCAGCCCCAGCATTTT. It encodes CASSERGAGVGQPQHF.

This clonotype was seen at least ten times. This sequence joins TRBV20-1 and TRBJ1-1, with D hard to call. Germline V gene sequence: CDR1 DFQATT, CDR2 SNEGSKA (reference sequence). The CDR3 consists of 13 residues. Here the CDR3 reads CTGIKDTNTEAFF. CDR3 DNA: TGCACGGGGATCAAGGATACGAACACTGAAGCTTTCTTT.

This clonotype has a count of ten or more. This rearrangement joins TRBV19 to TRBJ1-5, with D perhaps matching TRBD1 (6 bases). CDR1 LNHDA and CDR2 SQIVND come from the germline V gene (reference sequence). The CDR3 has 14 residues. V lost 5 bases to trimming and J lost 2 bases, with 10 bases between them. The DNA of the CDR3 is TGTGCCAGTAGTCCGCGGACAGGCAATCAGCCCCAGCATTTT. The encoded protein is CASSPRTGNQPQHF.

As regards this clonotype: With only one base between it and a far larger clone, this is likely a read error. The chain couples TRBV7-6 to TRBJ1-3, with a weak D call TRBD1 (5 bases). This CDR3 spans 14 amino acids. Germline V gives CDR1 SGHVS, CDR2 FNYEAQ. CDR3 DNA sequence: TGTGCCAACAGCCAACATGGGGGTGGAAACACCATATATTTT. Its protein product is CANSQHGGGNTIYF.

In its sample, this clonotype was seen many times. The gene calls are TRBV6-1 and TRBJ1-2; 10 bases fit TRBD1. Germline V gene data show CDR1 as MNHNS and CDR2 as SASEGT. Trimming took 8 bases from V and 8 from J; bases not matched to a gene: 8. This CDR3 spans 13 amino acids. The CDR3 DNA reads as TGTGCCAGCCCGGGACAGGGGAAAGACGGCTACACCTTC. It codes for CASPGQGKDGYTF.

For this clonotype: One base separates it from a far larger clone, so it is likely a read error. This chain uses TRBV6-5 with TRBJ1-1; D gene ambiguous. Germline V gene data show CDR1 as MNHEY and CDR2 as SVGAGI. V was shortened by 1 base and J by 1 base, with 4 bases between the two germline ends. The length of the CDR3 is 13 residues. The CDR3 nucleotides read TGTGCCAGCAGTTACTATGAGAACACTGAAGCTTTCTTT. Its protein product is CASSYYENTEAFF.

This clonotype was recorded at least ten times. The V and J genes are TRBV27 and TRBJ2-2; perhaps TRBD2 as D (6 bases). V lost 2 bases and J lost 2, with 15 bases in between. Germline CDR1 MNHEY, CDR2 SMNVEV (reference sequence). This CDR3 region has 17 residues. The CDR3: CASSLIVAGRNTGELFF. Written as DNA, the CDR3 is TGTGCCAGCAGTTTAATAGTCGCGGGGCGCAACACCGGGGAGCTGTTTTTT.